This entry describes one T cell receptor beta chain. The antigen remains unidentified. One end of the junction fails to match germline, which may point to a read error. This CDR3 contains 15 residues. Germline V gene data show CDR1 as KGHSH and CDR2 as LQKENI. This entry is derived from a study of T cell responses to AZD1222 COVID-19 vaccine. The study's findings and limits: Nearly half of unique spike-specific TCRs reportedly avoided B.1.351 and B.1.1.7 mutated regions.

Sequencing used immunoSEQ multiplex PCR; TCRdb keeps in-frame clones, though not all of them. The sample shows about 130,000 clones, around 90% of them seen only once. The sequencing here drew on peripheral blood, taken 28 days after the second AZD1222 dose. The chain employs TRBV18 and TRBJ2-2; 9 positions match TRBD1. The clonotype was recovered from an adult who received the AZD1222 COVID-19 vaccine. The CDR3 DNA sequence: TGTGCCAGCTCCCGAGGACAGGGGAACCCCGGGGAGCTGTTTTTT. It codes for CASSRGQGNPGELFF.